This T cell receptor (beta chain) was captured in a study of OX40 agonist ivuxolimab in advanced cancers. V was pared by 2 bases and J by 13 bases, with 19 bases between. Looked up from germline, CDR1 is SGHRS and CDR2 is YFSETQ. The CDR3 loop spans 13 amino acids. Repertoires were generated with immunoSEQ multiplex PCR, while TCRdb's copy carries only in-frame clones and drops some. Among tens of thousands of clones listed, about 83% were seen once. The source is an adult with an advanced solid tumor such as melanoma, head and neck, liver or kidney cancer. The material was CD4+ or CD8+ T cells sorted from blood, obtained in a trial of the OX40 agonist ivuxolimab. V usage is TRBV5-1 and J usage is TRBJ2-7; D may match TRBD1 or TRBD2 (5 bases each). This CDR3 reads CASSFLEGFEPYF. The CDR3 DNA follows: TGCGCCAGCAGCTTCCTAGAGGGGTTCGAGCCTTACTTC.